The entry below describes one TCR beta chain. Its cognate antigen is unknown. This sample is part of a study of siplizumab effects on memory and regulatory T cells. Points from the study as a whole: The apparent diversity of naive T cells exceeded that of memory cells, and naive T cells seemed to make a major contribution to the alloresponse.

Sequencing was performed with immunoSEQ multiplex PCR; in TCRdb, only in-frame clones are kept and a portion is missing. This table has about 120,000 clones, over 85% appearing once. Sequencing input: non-Treg CD4+ T cells sorted from blood. This TCR was recovered from a human donor in good health.

The CDR3 sequence is CASSLAAAGNTIYF. The DNA for the CDR3 is TGTGCCAGCAGCTTAGCCGCGGCTGGAAACACCATATATTTT. J is TRBJ1-3 and V is TRBV7-9, with D unresolved. Germline V gene data show CDR1 as SEHNR and CDR2 as FQNEAQ (reference sequence). Trimming removed 0 bases at V and 2 bases at J, with 5 bases between. The CDR3 covers 14 residues.